Listed below are T cell receptor beta chains from one sample, sequenced in a study of shared clonotypes between healthy human individuals. This table comes from immunoSEQ multiplex PCR, and its TCRdb copy is limited to in-frame clones, with some not included. The sample lists more than 2 million clones, 90% to 95% occurring once. Sample: naive CD4+ T cells sorted from blood. The receptors were gathered from a man between 18 and 29 years old in good health. Both conserved end residues are part of each CDR3. Each record gives: V gene, clone size, J gene, D gene, CDR3 protein, CDR3 DNA. A D gene is named only where the DNA matches it firmly. Rows give clone size only sometimes, using once, few, many, or a class for an expanded clone.

TRBV2,NA,TRBJ2-5,NA,CASRGDISGETQYF,TGTGCCAGCAGGGGCGACATATCGGGAGAGACCCAGTACTTC
TRBV30,NA,TRBJ2-5,NA,CAWSVQQETQYF,TGTGCCTGGAGTGTACAGCAAGAGACCCAGTACTTC
TRBV5-1,NA,TRBJ1-4,NA,CASRVAGTEEKLFF,TGCGCCAGCAGAGTTGCCGGGACTGAGGAAAAACTGTTTTTT
TRBV6-5,NA,TRBJ2-5,TRBD2,CASRASGGASETQYF,TGTGCCAGCAGGGCTAGCGGGGGGGCTTCAGAGACCCAGTACTTC
TRBV10-1,NA,TRBJ2-7,NA,CASSERQGDEQYF,TGCGCCAGCAGTGAGAGGCAGGGCGACGAGCAGTACTTC
TRBV5-1,NA,TRBJ2-3,NA,CASSDGGLRTDTQYF,TGCGCCAGCAGCGACGGGGGCCTTCGCACAGATACGCAGTATTTT
TRBV6-5,NA,TRBJ2-1,NA,CASSYSPSGSRDEQFF,TGTGCCAGCAGTTACTCGCCTAGTGGGAGTAGGGATGAGCAGTTCTTC
TRBV10-3,NA,TRBJ2-5,NA,CAISESIKETQYF,TGTGCCATCAGTGAGTCAATAAAAGAGACCCAGTACTTC
TRBV10-3,NA,TRBJ1-5,NA,CAISEFGGPNQPQHF,TGTGCCATCAGTGAGTTCGGGGGACCTAATCAGCCCCAGCATTTT
TRBV2,NA,TRBJ1-1,NA,CASSLTDDGLVTEAFF,TGTGCCAGCAGTCTAACGGACGATGGCTTAGTCACTGAAGCTTTCTTT
TRBV19,NA,TRBJ1-3,NA,CASSIGDKSGNTIYF,TGTGCCAGTAGTATAGGGGACAAATCTGGAAACACCATATATTTT
TRBV11-2,once,TRBJ2-3,NA,CASSASGKGLTDTQYF,TGTGCCAGCAGCGCTTCAGGGAAGGGCCTAACAGATACGCAGTATTTT
TRBV6-4,NA,TRBJ1-1,NA,CASRAGPNTEAFF,TGTGCCAGCAGAGCCGGACCGAACACTGAAGCTTTCTTT
TRBV7-2,NA,TRBJ2-2,NA,CASSLTGGAGELFF,TGTGCCAGCAGCCTTACCGGGGGCGCCGGGGAGCTGTTTTTT
TRBV7-3,NA,TRBJ2-2,NA,CASSDNTGNTGELFF,TGTGCCAGCAGCGATAATACAGGGAACACCGGGGAGCTGTTTTTT
TRBV6-5,NA,TRBJ2-7,TRBD1,CASSDRGPSYEQYF,TGTGCCAGCAGTGACAGGGGGCCGTCCTACGAGCAGTACTTC
TRBV5-1,NA,TRBJ1-2,TRBD1,CASSMDRSYGYTF,TGCGCCAGCAGCATGGACAGGAGCTATGGCTACACCTTC
TRBV6-1,NA,TRBJ1-6,TRBD1,CASSDRTGANSPLHF,TGTGCCAGCAGTGATAGGACAGGAGCTAATTCACCCCTCCACTTT
TRBV5-4,NA,TRBJ2-3,NA,CASSFGGSTDTQYF,TGTGCCAGCAGCTTTGGAGGGAGCACAGATACGCAGTATTTT
TRBV18,NA,TRBJ2-3,NA,CASSPSSRDNTQYF,TGTGCCAGCTCACCGAGTAGCAGGGACAATACGCAGTATTTT
TRBV9,NA,TRBJ1-4,TRBD1,CASSAGQGGSSALNEKLFF,TGTGCCAGCAGCGCCGGACAGGGAGGAAGTTCCGCCCTTAATGAAAAACTGTTTTTT
TRBV6-5,NA,TRBJ1-1,NA,CASSYSNQNTEAFF,TGTGCCAGCAGTTACTCGAACCAGAACACTGAAGCTTTCTTT
TRBV19,once,TRBJ1-1,NA,CASSIQGSGGEAFF,TGTGCCAGTAGTATTCAGGGTTCTGGGGGCGAAGCTTTCTTT
TRBV6-1,NA,TRBJ1-2,NA,CASSEPVAGIGYTF,TGTGCCAGCAGTGAACCAGTGGCAGGGATTGGCTACACCTTC
TRBV5-5,NA,TRBJ2-2,NA,CASSQTPGAGELFF,TGTGCCAGCAGCCAAACACCCGGGGCCGGGGAGCTGTTTTTT
TRBV19,NA,TRBJ2-4,NA,CASSPRDFIIQYF,TGTGCCAGTAGCCCCCGGGATTTCATCATTCAGTACTTC
TRBV9,NA,TRBJ2-2,TRBD2,CASSVATGGSPGELFF,TGTGCCAGCAGCGTAGCTACGGGAGGGTCCCCCGGGGAGCTGTTTTTT
TRBV5-1,NA,TRBJ2-3,NA,CASRLLTPDTQYF,TGCGCCAGCAGACTCCTGACACCAGATACGCAGTATTTT
TRBV7-2,NA,TRBJ2-7,NA,CASSLGRALRSYEQYF,TGTGCCAGCAGCTTAGGGAGGGCGTTACGCTCCTACGAGCAGTACTTC
TRBV5-4,NA,TRBJ2-7,NA,CASSLGNSYEQYF,TGTGCCAGCAGCTTAGGCAACTCCTACGAGCAGTACTTC
TRBV18,NA,TRBJ1-2,TRBD1,CASSNSGTVYGYTF,TGTGCCAGCTCAAATTCCGGGACAGTTTATGGCTACACCTTC
TRBV5-1,NA,TRBJ1-6,TRBD1,CASSLDWGQTNSPLHF,TGCGCCAGCAGCTTGGACTGGGGACAGACGAATTCACCCCTCCACTTT
TRBV29-1,NA,TRBJ1-2,NA,CSVDGEQRGYGYTF,TGCAGCGTTGATGGGGAGCAGAGAGGCTATGGCTACACCTTC
TRBV10-3,NA,TRBJ2-2,TRBD2,CAISEAAGRVRTGELFF,TGTGCCATCAGTGAGGCGGCAGGGAGGGTGCGCACCGGGGAGCTGTTTTTT
TRBV25-1,NA,TRBJ1-6,NA,CASLGQNSPLHF,TGTGCCAGCCTTGGACAGAATTCACCCCTCCACTTT
TRBV27,NA,TRBJ2-7,TRBD2,CASSPRTSGGSSYEQYF,TGTGCCAGCAGTCCGAGGACTAGCGGGGGGAGCTCCTACGAGCAGTACTTC
TRBV18,NA,TRBJ1-5,TRBD1,CASSPGTVFDNQPQHF,TGTGCCAGCTCACCGGGGACAGTTTTTGACAATCAGCCCCAGCATTTT
TRBV28,NA,TRBJ1-2,NA,CASSLPGPGSGGYTF,TGTGCCAGCAGTTTACCAGGGCCAGGTAGCGGTGGCTACACCTTC